The 18 T cell receptor beta chains given below trace back to one sample, sequenced in a study of cytomegalovirus exposure and HLA in healthy donors. Use of 60 Vbeta and 13 Jbeta primers characterized the PCR. The protocol was immunoSEQ multiplex PCR, while the TCRdb copy is restricted to in-frame clones and leaves out a portion. The sample has 150,000 to 200,000 clones; more than 65% are singletons. The sample consisted of PBMCs. The receptors here all came from a woman under 40 in good health and CMV-seronegative.

Only one count was recorded for this clone. The chain has TRBV11-2 and TRBJ2-7; D ambiguous. Germline CDR1 is SGHAT and CDR2 is FQNNGV. The CDR3 extends over 9 amino acids. V was pared by 10 bases and J by 7 bases, with 8 bases between. CDR3 amino acids: CATLREQYF. CDR3 DNA sequence: TGTGCCACCCTGAGGGAGCAGTACTTC.

The sample holds a few counts of this clone. DNA for the CDR3: TGTGCCAGCAGTCGACAGACCTCCTACGAGCAGTACTTC. As protein: CASSRQTSYEQYF. This rearrangement joins TRBV6-5 to TRBJ2-7; D perhaps matches TRBD1 (5 bases). From germline, CDR1 is MNHEY and CDR2 SVGAGI. CDR3 length equals 13 residues. Trimming removed 5 bases at V and 0 bases at J, with 8 bases between.

V and J are TRBV29-1 and TRBJ1-1; TRBD1 matches at 7 bases. J gave up 0 bases and V 0 bases, and 7 bases lay outside the gene matches. CDR1 SQVTM and CDR2 ANQGSEA come from the germline V gene. The length of the CDR3 is 16 residues. CDR3 in amino acids: CSVEDRDRTVNTEAFF. The DNA for the CDR3 is TGCAGCGTTGAAGATCGGGACAGAACAGTGAACACTGAAGCTTTCTTT.

In its sample, this clone was seen once. The chain recombines TRBV28 with TRBJ2-7; 10 bases are shared with TRBD1. CDR3 length: 15 amino acids. Germline V CDR1 and CDR2: MDHEN, SYDVKM. The V and J ends lost 7 bases and 2 bases, in that order; junction bases with no gene match: 8. Here the CDR3 DNA reads TGTGCCAGCACCTCCGGGGACAGGGGCACCTACGAGCAGTACTTC. Amino acid sequence: CASTSGDRGTYEQYF.

This clone was recorded a few times. This chain connects TRBV6-6 to TRBJ1-5; D is ambiguous. The V end was cut by 5 bases, the J end by 4 bases, with 6 bases between. CDR3 size: 12 residues. Germline V lookup: CDR1 MNHNY, CDR2 SVGAGI (reference sequence). For the CDR3, the DNA is TGTGCCAGCAGTCCCGGGAATCAGCCCCAGCATTTT. Translating gives CASSPGNQPQHF.

The rearrangement joins TRBV28 to TRBJ1-5, with 8 bases identical to TRBD1. Germline CDR1 MDHEN, CDR2 SYDVKM. Trimming removed 1 base from V and 5 bases from J; junction bases left unmatched: 10. This CDR3 comprises 17 residues. CDR3 region: CASSLYPDREIHQPQHF. CDR3 nucleotides: TGTGCCAGCAGTTTATACCCGGACAGGGAGATCCATCAGCCCCAGCATTTT.

The rearrangement links TRBV5-1 to TRBJ2-1, with TRBD1 identical over 7 bases. Losses at the gene ends were 3 bases for V and 2 bases for J; bases not matched to a gene: 5. This CDR3 contains 15 residues. Germline CDR1 SGHRS, CDR2 YFSETQ. CDR3 sequence: CASSSGGQAYNEQFF. Written as DNA, the CDR3 is TGCGCCAGCAGCTCCGGAGGACAGGCCTACAATGAGCAGTTCTTC.

This clone turned up a few times. This chain's CDR3 is CASRRDTEAFF. The CDR3 DNA follows: TGTGCCAGCAGACGGGACACTGAAGCTTTCTTT. V and J are TRBV6-5 and TRBJ1-1; no clear D. The CDR3 has 11 amino acids. V lost 6 bases to trimming and J lost 3 bases, with 5 bases between them. Germline V lookup: CDR1 MNHEY, CDR2 SVGAGI.

The sample holds one count of this clone. The genes are TRBV6-1 and TRBJ2-1; 8 bases map to TRBD1. CDR1 MNHNS and CDR2 SASEGT come from the germline V gene. CDR3 length: 15 amino acids. With 8 bases clipped from V and 4 bases from J, the junction kept 10 bases outside the gene matches. The CDR3 here is CASQRVRQGYNEQFF. Written as DNA, the CDR3 is TGTGCCAGCCAGCGAGTACGACAGGGGTACAATGAGCAGTTCTTC.

CDR3 sequence reads: CKPPYPTGGAGDTQYF. The CDR3, as DNA: TGTAAACCTCCGTACCCTACAGGGGGCGCAGGGGATACGCAGTATTTT. The V call is TRBV21-1, the J call TRBJ2-3; the D call in the table, TRBD1, was not verified against the DNA. TRBV21-1 is labeled a pseudogene. The CDR3 contains 16 residues.

The J gene is TRBJ1-2, the V gene TRBV12-5; D is unclear. V dropped 8 bases and J dropped 2 bases, with 6 bases sitting between them. The germline V gene has CDR1 LGHNT and CDR2 FRNRAP. This CDR3 comprises 11 residues. The CDR3 is CASYSNYGYTF. As DNA, the CDR3 is TGTGCTAGTTATTCGAACTATGGCTACACCTTC.

This clone came up a few times. This chain connects TRBV7-9 to TRBJ2-1; the match to TRBD1 covers 9 bases. The CDR3 totals 15 residues. CDR1 is SEHNR and CDR2 is FQNEAQ in the germline V gene (reference sequence). With 3 bases clipped from V and 2 bases from J, the junction kept 2 bases outside the gene matches. The CDR3 is CASSFRQGAYNEQFF. The CDR3 DNA sequence: TGTGCCAGCAGCTTTCGACAGGGGGCCTACAATGAGCAGTTCTTC.

This chain joins TRBV19 and TRBJ2-7; maybe TRBD1 (5 bases). The germline CDR1 and CDR2 sequences are LNHDA and SQIVND (reference sequence). The CDR3 covers 13 residues. V was shortened by 0 bases and J by 6 bases, with 9 bases between the two germline ends. The CDR3 DNA follows: TGTGCCAGTAGTATAGACAGGGATGTCGAGCAGTACTTC. This encodes CASSIDRDVEQYF.

Only one count was recorded for this clone. The rearrangement uses TRBV2 and TRBJ2-6, with a weak D call TRBD1 (6 bases). The germline V gene has CDR1 SNHLY and CDR2 FYNNEI. The CDR3 consists of 14 residues. Deletions cut 9 bases from V and 0 bases from J, with 9 bases between. The CDR3, as DNA: TGTGCCAGTAAGGGGGTCTCTGGGGCCAACGTCCTGACTTTC. Translated, it gives CASKGVSGANVLTF.

The V call is TRBV19, the J call TRBJ1-1, with D hard to call. With 1 base removed from V and 4 bases from J, the gap between germline ends came to 7 bases. The length of the CDR3 is 13 residues. The V gene's germline CDR1 is LNHDA and CDR2 SQIVND (reference sequence). CDR3 coding DNA: TGTGCCAGTAGTATAGTGGGGAGCACTGAAGCTTTCTTT. Translated, it gives CASSIVGSTEAFF.

This clone was detected only a few times. V and J are TRBV4-2 and TRBJ1-1; the match to TRBD1 covers 7 bases. Per the germline V gene, CDR1 is LGHNA and CDR2 is YNFKEQ. After removal of 6 bases from V and 2 bases from J, the junction contained 6 bases not matched to a gene. The CDR3 has 14 residues. CDR3 DNA sequence: TGTGCCAGCAGGAGGGACAGAATAAACACTGAAGCTTTCTTT. It encodes CASRRDRINTEAFF.

This chain links TRBV2 with TRBJ2-7, with TRBD2 as a possible D gene (5 bases). The germline V gene has CDR1 SNHLY and CDR2 FYNNEI. Trimming pared 6 bases from V and 7 bases from J, leaving 10 bases between. The CDR3 runs to 11 residues. In DNA, the CDR3 is TGTGCCAGCAGATATCGGGGAGAGCAGTACTTC. Its protein is CASRYRGEQYF. The full variable domain, with the rest looked up from reference TRBV2 and TRBJ2-7, is EPEVTQTPSHQVTQMGQEVILRCVPISNHLYFYWYRQILGQKVEFLVSFYNNEISEKSEIFDDQFSVERPDGSNFTLKIRSTKLEDSAMYFCASRYRGEQYFGPGTRLTVT.

The rearrangement uses TRBV7-9 and TRBJ1-4, with D possibly matching TRBD1 (5 bases). The CDR3 extends over 13 amino acids. Germline lookup yields CDR1 SEHNR and CDR2 FQNEAQ (reference sequence). CDR3 in DNA: TGTGCATCCCGTTGGGGGGGGAATGAAAAACTGTTTTTT. Its translation: CASRWGGNEKLFF.